This paragraph reports one TCR beta chain. Sequencing used immunoSEQ multiplex PCR; TCRdb keeps in-frame clones, though not all of them. This sample has about 490,000 clones, with about three quarters found just once. This entry comes from a study of shared clonotypes between healthy human individuals. The CDR3 covers 15 residues. Trimming took off 5 bases at V and 4 bases at J, with 17 bases between the two ends. Germline V gene data show CDR1 as SGHTA and CDR2 as FQGTGA. This clonotype originated in a middle-aged woman in good health. Some clones in this sample may be carry-over from other donors' samples. The rearrangement joins TRBV7-3 to TRBJ1-2; maybe TRBD1 (6 bases). Specimen: PBMCs. The DNA for the CDR3 is TGTGCCAGCAGCCCCCAACCCACAGGGCTCTATGGCTACACCTTC. It is translated as CASSPQPTGLYGYTF.